The entry that follows covers one T cell receptor beta chain sequence. The antigen it recognizes is unknown. Qualities for individual bases were not recorded, and no much larger clone is one base off. V is cut back by 5 bases and J by 0 bases, with 5 bases in the junction unmatched. Reading the germline V gene (reference sequence) gives CDR1 SEHNR and CDR2 FQNEAQ. Spanning cysteine to phenylalanine, the CDR3 consists of 15 amino acids. The DNA shown is the 45-base CDR3, in frame from base 1. In total, 630 or so healthy bone marrow donors made up the cohort. All cohort members were sampled while nominally healthy, although unrecorded immune exposures were likely present. The donor was CMV seronegative and belonged to the group of 350 to 400 seronegative cohort members. A peripheral blood sample was collected from each donor, and TCR beta sequencing was performed on peripheral blood mononuclear cells. The Qiagen DNeasy Blood Extraction Kit was used to extract genomic DNA from the blood cell samples.

The data originate from a study of cytomegalovirus exposure and HLA in healthy donors (dated 2017 in TCRdb). In the study overall: According to an earlier analysis of a few hundred of the donors, about 190 million T cells yielded roughly 100 million unique TCR beta sequences and approximately 300 Gb of sequence data. An early release covering 500 to 750 HLA-typed donors comprised roughly 300 gigabases of sequencing data and tens of millions of unique TCR sequences. The genetic ancestry cluster associated with self-reported Caucasian donors included 65% to 90% of the 398 genotyped donors. The study aimed to test whether signatures of past pathogen exposure could be identified by cataloging public T cell receptors. Using immunosequencing, the study profiled T cell repertoires from 666 subjects and related those repertoires to cytomegalovirus serostatus. Besides the first cohort of under 700 subjects, a separate validation cohort made up of 120 different subjects was used. The study combined high-throughput TCR immunosequencing, statistical association of individual TCRs with disease status, and machine learning to predict cytomegalovirus infection status. To study patterns of TCR occurrence, a later analysis re-analyzed previously published TCR beta repertoires from 500 to 850 donors and added high-resolution HLA genotyping. The later analysis used no new phenotypic data to find candidate immune exposures, relying instead on TCR beta sequences and their occurrence across donors. An earlier analysis of more than 450 of the donors used high-throughput TCR beta sequencing to judge whether each TCR beta V gene segment behaved as functional or pseudogenic. Donor age, sex, ethnicity and CMV serostatus were compiled alongside the repertoire data. A later genetic analysis used genome-wide SNP genotypes for 398 of the 666 donors, treating that subset as a discovery cohort. All discovery cohort repertoires had been generated on a single sequencing platform. Class I and class II HLA loci were covered by the typing at four-digit resolution. The number of donors typed differed by locus, with about 629-630 for A, B, C, DRB1 and DQB1, about 500 for DQA1, 600 to 610 for DPA1, and around 450 for DPB1. Roughly 5 DR-DQ haplotypes were treated as single units for association and clustering because of strong linkage in the cohort. Among a few hundred genotyped donors of the cohort, an average of approximately 240,000 unique TCR beta nucleotide sequences were sequenced per donor, approximately 20% of them non-productive. Broad study findings and their caveats: In an earlier analysis of around 500 of the donors, most TCR beta V segments appeared in productive rearrangements about 87% or about 30% of the time, broadly matching IMGT annotations. According to a later analysis, parvovirus B19, influenza, CMV and Epstein-Barr virus appeared linked to several top co-occurrence clusters. The classifier was reported to diagnose cytomegalovirus status with high specificity and sensitivity in both the original cohort and the validation cohort. Compared with equally common non-associated chains, HLA-associated TCR beta chains in a later analysis were more clonally expanded and had lower generation probabilities. Sequencing depth was assumed to be roughly uniform across donors in the presence/absence analyses, though that assumption may not hold. The only immune exposure information available for the cohort was CMV serostatus. A total of fewer than 200 TCR beta chains were listed by the study as associated with cytomegalovirus. Roughly 17 rarely observed V segments, including chromosome 9 orphons, were excluded from the earlier analysis of approximately 500 of the donors because counts were too low. Linkage disequilibrium might explain the correlated functional status among segregating V segments, but an unknown experimental factor could not be ruled out. A further reported finding was that TCR beta sequences accurately predicted the HLA-A and HLA-B alleles for most subjects in the first cohort. A cluster of highly shared sequence variants was judged likely to be a technical artifact of the sequencing pipeline. A later genetic analysis reported fewer N-insertions in productive TCRs among donors in an Asian-associated ancestry cluster than the approximately 700-donor mean. In a later analysis, most CMV-associated TCR beta chains were found to appear HLA-restricted, with HLA associations seemingly driven largely by CMV exposure. In this cohort, only TCR beta chains were sequenced, and detectable features were limited by the absence of alpha or paired-chain data. Three of the identified cytomegalovirus-associated TCR beta chains were confirmed in vitro to be specific for cytomegalovirus antigens. The 87-base-pair reads could not distinguish some IMGT-functional V segments, including TRBV6-2 and TRBV6-3, so those segments were excluded. In a later analysis, 15,000 to 20,000 TCR beta sequences were associated with specific HLA alleles at a false discovery rate of 0.05. HLA typing was unavailable for some donors at each locus, so association tests used only the typed subset. V-gene and J-gene trimming of TCR beta chains was associated with a missense DCLRE1C variant in a later genetic analysis, and the association was replicated in an independent cohort. Strong co-occurrence of HLA alleles, especially DR and DQ, made assigning TCR associations to individual alleles difficult. In a later analysis, the rate of TCR association differed among HLA loci, with DRB1 alleles having the most associated TCRs and HLA-C alleles having the fewest. It was suggested by the authors that the approach could potentially be generalized to other disease states and immunological phenotypes. Across donors, most TCR sequences were observed very rarely, whereas some public TCRs were present in many individuals.

Libraries were built with the immunoSEQ multiplex PCR assay. A mixture of 60 forward primers for TCR Vbeta segments and 13 reverse primers for TCR Jbeta segments was used in the multiplex PCR. Amplification of the CDR3 region of rearranged TCR beta genes was performed with a multiplex PCR assay on genomic DNA. The amplified TCR beta libraries were sequenced on the Illumina HiSeq System as 87-base-pair reads. For the original study's pipeline: In a later analysis, 77 million or so unique TCR beta chains were counted across the roughly 610 repertoires, and some 10 million of these chains were shared by at least two donors. A nearest-neighbor algorithm error-corrected the raw reads and collapsed the reads into unique sequences, merging closely related sequences to remove PCR and sequencing errors. V, D and J gene segments were assigned by aligning CDR3 sequences to IMGT reference sequences. Each retained sequence needed at least a six-nucleotide match to both a V gene segment and a J gene segment. A rearrangement counted as productive if the CDR3 had no stop codons and remained in frame with V and J, and every other rearrangement counted as non-productive. CDR3 was defined by IMGT convention, running from the second conserved V-encoded cysteine to the conserved J-encoded phenylalanine. The earlier analysis of about 620 of the donors excluded sequences that lacked an unambiguous match to a single V gene segment. An earlier analysis of a few hundred of the donors called V segments functional above 56.7% productive rearrangements and segregating when the between-donor standard deviation exceeded 5%. To diagnose cytomegalovirus status from the catalog of TCR beta chain sequences, a statistical classification framework was built. A later analysis assigned V and J genes by comparing TCR nucleotide sequences with IMGT/GENE-DB human TR gene sequences. In a later analysis, CDR3 sequences and most-parsimonious VDJ recombination scenarios were assigned using the TCRdist pipeline. In a later analysis, each TCR beta chain was defined by its CDR3 amino acid sequence together with its V-gene family, and reads without a unique V-gene family were excluded. To address suspected cross-contamination and a sequencing artifact, a later analysis removed 592 highly shared, low-generation-probability nucleotide sequences. For each public chain, a later analysis derived a clonal expansion index from normalized ranks of inferred template counts within each repertoire. A later analysis computed generation probabilities with a VDJ recombination model fitted to out-of-frame rearrangements, and checked the results against IGoR. In a later analysis, TCR-TCR, TCR-HLA and TCR-CMV co-occurrence was scored with hypergeometric tests, and a repertoire-size bias correction was applied to TCR pairs. A later analysis estimated false discovery rates by permuting HLA or CMV assignments 20 times. In a later analysis, co-occurring TCRs were grouped using DBSCAN, and TCRdist sequence similarity was added for clustering within HLA-allele-positive subsets. Repertoires with fewer than 30,000 or more than 120,000 public chains were left out of co-occurrence clustering, as were four to six repertoires with anomalous nucleotide sharing. TCRdb took this table from immuneACCESS and kept in-frame rearrangements with V and J called. Such tables lack part of the clones; where checked against another copy, unresolved V genes explain under half of the gap, and the rest is unexplained. The V and J calls and clone size come from that table; D and trimming were worked out from the DNA. Across this sample there are around 150,000 clones, with around 75% seen only once. The top ten clones comprise around 3.1% of the sample.

The chain is made from TRBV7-9 and TRBJ1-1; 8 nucleotides in the junction match TRBD1. The TCR originated in a man in his forties in good health and CMV-seronegative. The specimen was PBMCs. The DNA reads as follows: TGTGCCAGCAGCCCACAGGGGGGAATGAACACTGAAGCTTTCTTT. Protein translation: CASSPQGGMNTEAFF. Beyond the CDR3, the reference TRBV7-9 and TRBJ1-1 genes provide the residues; the full variable domain reads: DTGVSQNPRHKITKRGQNVTFRCDPISEHNRLYWYRQTLGQGPEFLTYFQNEAQLEKSRLLSDRFSAERPKGSFSTLEIQRTEQGDSAMYLCASSPQGGMNTEAFFGQGTRLTVV.